The 2 T cell receptor beta chains below come from one sample, sequenced in a study of shared clonotypes between healthy human individuals. Profiling relied on immunoSEQ multiplex PCR, and the TCRdb table lists in-frame clones only, not all of them. The sample yields some 2.1 million clones, 95% seen once. Sample: naive CD4+ T cells sorted from blood. The subset: CD45RA+ positively selected. The receptors here all came from a young man in good health.

The J gene is TRBJ2-5, the V gene TRBV11-2, with TRBD2 as a possible D gene (7 bases). The germline V and J ends were trimmed by 1 base and 4 bases, with 16 bases remaining between them. This CDR3 has 16 residues. Germline V gene data show CDR1 as SGHAT and CDR2 as FQNNGV. The CDR3 protein is CASSLGEGQIRETQYF. In DNA, the CDR3 is TGTGCCAGCAGCTTAGGGGAGGGACAAATTCGAGAGACCCAGTACTTC.

This chain connects TRBV7-9 to TRBJ2-5, with D possibly TRBD1 on 5 matching bases. The assigned J gene may be wrong: the sequence end matches TRBJ2-7 better. This CDR3 has 15 residues. CDR1 SEHNR and CDR2 FQNEAQ come from the germline V gene (reference sequence). CDR3 sequence (DNA): TGTGCCAGCAGCCCACTTTCAGGGCGCTCCTACGAGCAGTACTTC. Translating it yields CASSPLSGRSYEQYF.